A single sample is the source of the 13 T cell receptor beta chains below, sequenced in a study of cytomegalovirus exposure and HLA in healthy donors. The PCR had 60 Vbeta and 13 Jbeta primers. Data came from immunoSEQ multiplex PCR; TCRdb stores just in-frame clones and leaves some out. Of some 100,000 clones listed, less than 85% are singletons. Sequencing used PBMCs. Every receptor here comes from a man aged 18 to 30 in good health and CMV-seronegative.

V is TRBV4-1 and J is TRBJ2-1, with D possibly TRBD2 on 5 matching bases. Germline CDR1 is MGHRA and CDR2 is YSYEKL. V lost 4 bases to trimming and J lost 6 bases, with 16 bases between them. The CDR3 runs 15 residues. The CDR3 reads CASSPLLSAVNEQFF. The CDR3 coding sequence is TGCGCCAGCAGCCCCTTATTGTCAGCGGTCAATGAGCAGTTCTTC.

The chain combines TRBV5-8 with TRBJ2-7; the D is unclear. Trimming shortened V by 0 bases and J by 0 bases, and 7 bases separated the two germline ends. Germline-derived CDR1 and CDR2 are SGHTS and YDEGEE. The CDR3 is 14 amino acids. The CDR3 coding sequence is TGTGCCAGCAGCTTGGCAGGCAGCTCCTACGAGCAGTACTTC. The encoded protein is CASSLAGSSYEQYF.

The chain couples TRBV28 to TRBJ1-5; maybe TRBD1 (5 bases). CDR1 MDHEN and CDR2 SYDVKM come from the germline V gene. The V and J ends lost 5 bases and 7 bases respectively, with 15 bases between them. The CDR3 contains 14 residues. The CDR3 loop reads CASSQPRAGQPQHF. The DNA of the CDR3 is TGTGCCAGCAGTCAGCCCAGGGCCGGGCAGCCCCAGCATTTT. The whole variable domain, remainder taken from reference TRBV28 and TRBJ1-5, is DVKVTQSSRYLVKRTGEKVFLECVQDMDHENMFWYRQDPGLGLRLIYFSYDVKMKEKGDIPEGYSVSREKKERFSLILESASTNQTSMYLCASSQPRAGQPQHFGDGTRLSIL.

V gene TRBV6-5 combines with J gene TRBJ1-2; D is possibly TRBD1 (5 bases). This CDR3 spans 13 amino acids. V shed 4 bases and J shed 4 bases, with 10 bases lying between them. Germline values: CDR1 MNHEY, CDR2 SVGAGI. The chain's CDR3 is CASSWSGGYGYTF. DNA of the CDR3: TGTGCCAGCAGTTGGTCGGGGGGCTATGGCTACACCTTC.

This clone appeared a few times. V usage is TRBV27 and J usage is TRBJ1-2, with 9 bases identical to TRBD1. The germline CDR1 and CDR2 sequences are MNHEY and SMNVEV (reference sequence). V was pared by 6 bases and J by 4 bases, with 9 bases of the junction left unmatched. The CDR3 is 15 amino acids. Written as DNA, the CDR3 is TGTGCCAGCAGCCCACCGGGACAGGGCATCTATGGCTACACCTTC. Its translation is CASSPPGQGIYGYTF.

The rearrangement uses TRBV5-4 and TRBJ1-2; 7 nucleotides line up with TRBD1. V lost 4 bases to trimming and J lost 2 bases; unmatched junction nucleotides: 11. Germline lookup yields CDR1 SGHNT and CDR2 YYREEE (reference sequence). This CDR3 has 16 residues. The CDR3 sequence: CASSRDSQPLNYGYTF. CDR3 nucleotide sequence: TGTGCCAGCAGCCGGGACAGCCAGCCATTGAACTATGGCTACACCTTC.

The chain uses TRBV5-4 and TRBJ2-3; 7 bases align to TRBD2. V trimming: 0 bases; J trimming: 5 bases; junction bases outside the gene matches: 6. Germline V gives CDR1 SGHNT, CDR2 YYREEE (reference sequence). The CDR3 is 15 amino acids. The CDR3 here is CASSLGGRAIDTQYF. Written as DNA, the CDR3 is TGTGCCAGCAGCTTGGGGGGGAGGGCCATAGATACGCAGTATTTT. Supplemented by reference TRBV5-4 and TRBJ2-3, the full variable domain reads ETGVTQSPTHLIKTRGQQVTLRCSSQSGHNTVSWYQQALGQGPQFIFQYYREEENGRGNFPPRFSGLQFPNYSSELNVNALELDDSALYLCASSLGGRAIDTQYFGPGTRLTVL.

V usage is TRBV14 and J usage is TRBJ1-2; TRBD1 aligns across 7 bases. The CDR3 length is 14 residues. CDR1 is SGHDN, CDR2 FVKESK, per germline. V was pared by 1 base and J by 4 bases, with 3 bases of the junction left unmatched. CDR3 DNA sequence: TGTGCCAGCAGCCAAGCACGACAGGGCTATGGCTACACCTTC. The encoded protein is CASSQARQGYGYTF.

The rearrangement uses TRBV7-2 and TRBJ2-2; D may be TRBD2 (5 bases). Germline CDR1 and CDR2: SGHTA and FQGNSA. V gave up 1 base and J gave up 5 bases, with 14 bases separating them. This CDR3 is built from 16 residues. The CDR3 DNA reads as TGTGCCAGCAGCTTAGACTTCAGGCGAGGGACCGGGGAGCTGTTTTTT. Residues: CASSLDFRRGTGELFF.

In its sample, this clone was seen once. This chain uses TRBV7-2 with TRBJ1-2, with D perhaps matching TRBD1 (5 bases). Germline assignment: CDR1 SGHTA and CDR2 FQGNSA. The V end lost 1 base, the J end lost 4 bases, and 22 bases lay between the germline ends. CDR3 length: 18 amino acids. CDR3 in amino acids: CASSLDGRASRTPYGYTF. For the CDR3, the DNA is TGTGCCAGCAGCTTAGATGGCAGGGCCAGCCGGACCCCCTATGGCTACACCTTC.

This clone has more than one count but fewer than ten. The V and J genes are TRBV19 and TRBJ1-3; TRBD1 agrees at 8 bases. Losses at the gene ends were 2 bases for V and 1 base for J; bases not matched to a gene: 7. This CDR3 is 17 amino acids long. Germline loops: CDR1 LNHDA, CDR2 SQIVND (reference sequence). The DNA for the CDR3 is TGTGCCAGTAGTATACACCGGACAGGGCTGTCTGGAAACACCATATATTTT. This translates into CASSIHRTGLSGNTIYF.

V gene TRBV2 combines with J gene TRBJ2-5; the match to TRBD1 covers 8 bases. Germline-derived CDR1 and CDR2 are SNHLY and FYNNEI. V shed 8 bases and J 5 bases; nucleotides not matched to a gene: 10. This CDR3 spans 14 amino acids. The CDR3: CASLARTGLETQYF. CDR3 in DNA: TGTGCCAGCCTGGCCCGGACAGGGCTGGAGACCCAGTACTTC.

The V gene is TRBV19, the J gene TRBJ2-5; 7 bases line up with TRBD1. The J segment lost 1 base and the V segment lost 4 bases, leaving 18 bases of the junction unmatched. Germline assignment: CDR1 LNHDA and CDR2 SQIVND (reference sequence). The length of the CDR3 is 19 residues. CDR3 amino acids: CASSTFRSGGVMGQETQYF. The DNA for the CDR3 is TGTGCCAGTAGTACATTCCGGTCAGGGGGAGTCATGGGCCAAGAGACCCAGTACTTC.